This T cell receptor (beta chain) was observed in a study of blood T cell repertoires in COVID-19. About the research overall: From the United States, Italy and Spain came samples of acute and convalescent COVID-19.

In the authors' methods: Counts of nucleated cells, estimated from reference gene primer amplification, were obtained. The method was immunoSEQ multiplex PCR; TCRdb's version includes in-frame clones alone and lacks a portion of them. V, J and clone size reflect that table, while D and trimming were determined from the DNA. The top ten clones hold roughly 5% of a sample with about 100,000 clones, about 91% of them seen once. The germline V gene has CDR1 SEHNR and CDR2 FQNEAQ (reference sequence). The CDR3 totals 14 residues. V trimming: 3 bases; J trimming: 4 bases; junction bases outside the gene matches: 6.

The sequenced sample was peripheral blood. The TCR sequence derives from a human donor in a cohort sampled during active COVID-19. The V and J genes are TRBV7-9 and TRBJ2-7; 7 nucleotides match TRBD2. The CDR3 DNA follows: TGTGCCAGCAGCTTTTCGGGACTAATATACGAGCAGTACTTC. Translation: CASSFSGLIYEQYF.